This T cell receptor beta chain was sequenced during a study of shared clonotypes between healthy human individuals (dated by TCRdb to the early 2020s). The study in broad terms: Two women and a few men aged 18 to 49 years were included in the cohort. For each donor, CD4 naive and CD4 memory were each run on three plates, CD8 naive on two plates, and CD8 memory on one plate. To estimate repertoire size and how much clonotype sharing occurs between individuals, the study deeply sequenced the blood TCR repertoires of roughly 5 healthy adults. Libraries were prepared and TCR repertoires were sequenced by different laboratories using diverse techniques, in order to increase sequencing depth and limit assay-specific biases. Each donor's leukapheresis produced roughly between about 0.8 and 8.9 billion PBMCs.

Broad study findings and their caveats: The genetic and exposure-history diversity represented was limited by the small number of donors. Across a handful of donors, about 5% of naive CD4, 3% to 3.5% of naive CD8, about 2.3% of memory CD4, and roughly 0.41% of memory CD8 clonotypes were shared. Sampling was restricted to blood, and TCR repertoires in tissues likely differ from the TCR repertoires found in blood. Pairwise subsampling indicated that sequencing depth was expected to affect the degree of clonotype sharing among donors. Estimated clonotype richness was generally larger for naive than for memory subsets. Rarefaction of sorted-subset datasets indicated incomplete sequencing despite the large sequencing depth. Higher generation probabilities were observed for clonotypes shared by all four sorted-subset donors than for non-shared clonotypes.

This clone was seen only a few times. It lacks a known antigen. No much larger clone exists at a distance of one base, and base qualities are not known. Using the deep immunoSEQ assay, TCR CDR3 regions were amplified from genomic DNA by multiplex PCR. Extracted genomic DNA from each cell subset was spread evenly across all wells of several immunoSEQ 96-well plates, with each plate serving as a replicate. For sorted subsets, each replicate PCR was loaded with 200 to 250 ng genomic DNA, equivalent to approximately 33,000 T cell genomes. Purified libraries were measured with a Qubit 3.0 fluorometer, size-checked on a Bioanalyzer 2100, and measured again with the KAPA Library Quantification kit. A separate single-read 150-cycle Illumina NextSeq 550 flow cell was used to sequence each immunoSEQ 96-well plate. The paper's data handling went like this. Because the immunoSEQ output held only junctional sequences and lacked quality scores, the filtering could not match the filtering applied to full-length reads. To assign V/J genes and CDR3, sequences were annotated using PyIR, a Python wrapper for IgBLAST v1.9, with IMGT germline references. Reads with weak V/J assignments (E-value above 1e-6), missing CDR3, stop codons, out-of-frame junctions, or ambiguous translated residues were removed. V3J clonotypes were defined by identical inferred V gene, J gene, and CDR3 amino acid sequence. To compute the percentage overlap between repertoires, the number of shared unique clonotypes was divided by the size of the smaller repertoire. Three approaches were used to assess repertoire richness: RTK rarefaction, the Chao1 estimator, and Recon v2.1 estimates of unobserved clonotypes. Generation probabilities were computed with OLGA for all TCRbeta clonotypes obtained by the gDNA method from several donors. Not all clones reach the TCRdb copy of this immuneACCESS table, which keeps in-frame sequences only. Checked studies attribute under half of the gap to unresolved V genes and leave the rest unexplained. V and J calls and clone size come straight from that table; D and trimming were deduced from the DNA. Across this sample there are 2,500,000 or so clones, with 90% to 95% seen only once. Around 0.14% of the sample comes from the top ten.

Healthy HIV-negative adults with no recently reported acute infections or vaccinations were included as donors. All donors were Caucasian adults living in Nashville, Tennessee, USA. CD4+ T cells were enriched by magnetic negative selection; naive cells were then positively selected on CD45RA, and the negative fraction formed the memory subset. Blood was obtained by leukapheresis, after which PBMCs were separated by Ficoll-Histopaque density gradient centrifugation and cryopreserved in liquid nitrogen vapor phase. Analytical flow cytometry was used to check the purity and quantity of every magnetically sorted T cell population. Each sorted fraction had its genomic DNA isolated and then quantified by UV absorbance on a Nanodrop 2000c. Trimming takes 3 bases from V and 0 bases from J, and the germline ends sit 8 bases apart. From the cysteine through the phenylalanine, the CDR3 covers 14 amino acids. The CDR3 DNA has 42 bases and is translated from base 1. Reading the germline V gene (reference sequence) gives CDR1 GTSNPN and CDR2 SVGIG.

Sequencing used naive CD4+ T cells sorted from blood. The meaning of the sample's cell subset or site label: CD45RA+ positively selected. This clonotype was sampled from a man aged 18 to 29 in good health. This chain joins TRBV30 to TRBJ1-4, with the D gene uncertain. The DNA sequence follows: TGTGCCTGGAGGGCAGCCGCAACTAATGAAAAACTGTTTTTT. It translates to CAWRAAATNEKLFF.